This T cell receptor (beta chain) was observed in a study of shared clonotypes between healthy human individuals. Clones were sequenced by immunoSEQ multiplex PCR, and TCRdb holds only the in-frame ones, with some missing. The data hold about 480,000 clones, with 60% to 80% observed a single time. The TCR comes from a woman between 40 and 55 years old in good health. Some clones in this sample may be carry-over from other donors' samples. The sequenced material came from PBMCs.

The CDR3 protein is CASSSPSRAYEQYF. The CDR3 region has the DNA TGTGCCAGCAGTTCCCCCAGCAGGGCCTACGAGCAGTACTTC. V is TRBV28 and J is TRBJ2-7; tentatively, D is TRBD1 (5 bases). Trimming shortened V by 4 bases and J by 2 bases, and 12 bases separated the two germline ends. The CDR3 is 14 residues long. Germline CDR1 is MDHEN and CDR2 is SYDVKM.